Following are 14 T cell receptor beta chains from one sample sequenced in a study of T-cell memory formation after mild COVID-19. Each CDR3 protein is one row after TCRdb ran MiXCR on the 5' RACE reads. Here the sample spans about 340,000 distinct CDR3 sequences, roughly 13% being singletons. The specimen sequenced was PBMCs or a T cell subset sorted from them (not recorded which). The receptors were gathered from a young man who had mild COVID-19 (a few samples of this study predate the infection). Cell type and time point are not known.

This clonotype was observed many times. The rearrangement uses TRBV3-1 and TRBJ2-5; no reliable D call. The V gene lost 4 bases and the J gene lost 1 base, with 10 bases spanning the gap. Per the germline V gene, CDR1 is LGHDT and CDR2 is YNNKEL (reference sequence). This CDR3 spans 14 amino acids. CDR3 amino acids: CASSPTWIQETQYF. DNA of the CDR3: TGTGCCAGCAGCCCTACTTGGATCCAAGAGACCCAGTACTTC.

The sample holds a few counts of this clonotype. The CDR3 region has the DNA TGTGCCAGCAGAGTCGGGACAGTGCAATATGGCTACACCTTC. Translated, it gives CASRVGTVQYGYTF. This chain connects TRBV6-5 to TRBJ1-2, with 7 bases matching TRBD1. Germline V gene data show CDR1 as MNHEY and CDR2 as SVGAGI. J was trimmed by 5 bases and V by 6 bases; bases with no gene match: 9. This CDR3 contains 14 residues.

The CDR3 spells CASSLWQGYGYTF. The CDR3 region has the DNA TGTGCCAGCAGTTTATGGCAGGGCTATGGCTACACCTTC. The genes are TRBV12-3 or TRBV12-4 and TRBJ1-2, with D possibly being TRBD1 (5 bases). The V and J ends lost 2 bases and 4 bases respectively, with 8 bases between them. The CDR3 has 13 amino acids.

At least ten counts were recorded for this clonotype. The gene calls are TRBV28 and TRBJ2-7; D may be TRBD1 (5 bases). Germline V gene lookup returns CDR1 MDHEN and CDR2 SYDVKM. Trimming stripped 5 bases from V and 4 bases from J, with 18 bases between. The CDR3 extends over 15 amino acids. CDR3 amino acids: CASSDTLGAFYEQYV. The DNA for the CDR3 is TGTGCCAGCAGTGACACCTTAGGGGCCTTTTACGAGCAGTACGTC.

This clonotype was seen at least ten times. V is TRBV28 and J is TRBJ2-7, with D perhaps TRBD2 (6 bases). Germline CDR1 MDHEN, CDR2 SYDVKM. With 5 bases removed from V and 1 base from J, the gap between germline ends came to 12 bases. This CDR3 contains 14 residues. DNA of the CDR3: TGTGCCAGCAGTCCCCCTCGGGGGTCCTACGAGCAGTACGTC. It yields the protein CASSPPRGSYEQYV.

This clonotype was counted between two and nine times. The V call is TRBV25-1, the J call TRBJ1-3; D ambiguous. Germline lookup yields CDR1 MGHDK and CDR2 SYGVNS. The length of the CDR3 is 15 residues. Deletions cut 7 bases from V and 1 base from J, with 14 bases between. The CDR3 DNA reads as TGTGCCAGCACCCCAGGTGCGGCATCTGGAAACACCATATATTTT. Protein: CASTPGAASGNTIYF.

This clonotype was seen at least ten times. The chain joins TRBV12-3 or TRBV12-4 to TRBJ2-1; no firm D call. Trimming removed 2 bases at V and 6 bases at J, with 11 bases between. This CDR3 spans 14 amino acids. The CDR3 region is CASSLNPNFNEQFF. CDR3 nucleotides: TGTGCCAGCAGTTTAAATCCCAACTTCAATGAGCAGTTCTTC.

The rearrangement links TRBV6-2 or TRBV6-3 to TRBJ2-3, with TRBD2 matching over 11 bases. The ends lost 6 bases at V and 3 bases at J; junction bases unmatched: 8. This CDR3 contains 16 residues. Germline values: CDR1 MNHEY, CDR2 SVGEGT. In DNA, the CDR3 is TGTGCCAGCAGCCCGACTAGCGGGGATGGGACAGATACGCAGTATTTT. It yields the protein CASSPTSGDGTDTQYF.

The gene calls are TRBV12-3 or TRBV12-4 and TRBJ2-1; either TRBD1 or TRBD2 may fit D (5 bases each). V was trimmed by 6 bases and J by 7 bases, leaving 16 bases between them. This CDR3 is built from 14 residues. The CDR3 spells CASRSRDPGNEQFF. The CDR3 coding sequence is TGTGCCAGCAGGTCCCGGGACCCAGGGAATGAGCAGTTCTTC.

This clonotype occurred a few times. The genes are TRBV12-3 or TRBV12-4 and TRBJ2-2, with D uncertain. Trimming took off 3 bases at V and 7 bases at J, with 6 bases between the two ends. CDR3 length: 12 residues. CDR3 region: CASSFPSGELFF. The CDR3 region has the DNA TGTGCCAGCAGTTTCCCCAGCGGGGAGCTGTTTTTT.

The chain recombines TRBV4-1 with TRBJ1-4; D is possibly TRBD1 (5 bases). Trimming pared 2 bases from V and 6 bases from J, leaving 16 bases between. Germline V lookup: CDR1 MGHRA, CDR2 YSYEKL. The CDR3 is 16 amino acids. Here the CDR3 DNA reads TGCGCCAGCAGCCAATTACTAGGCGGGGACCATGAAAAACTGTTTTTT. The encoded protein is CASSQLLGGDHEKLFF.

This clonotype was seen more than once but under ten times. CDR3 in DNA: TGTGCCATCAGTGAGTCAGGGGGCCGGGAGACCCAGTACTTC. Residues: CAISESGGRETQYF. The chain joins TRBV10-3 to TRBJ2-5, with 7 positions matching TRBD1. Per the germline V gene, CDR1 is ENHRY and CDR2 is SYGVKD. The CDR3 contains 14 residues. V dropped 0 bases and J dropped 5; count of bases not matched to a gene: 3.

The chain joins TRBV6-1 to TRBJ1-2; D is ambiguous. Germline V CDR1 and CDR2: MNHNS, SASEGT. Trimming left V 2 bases short and J 8 bases short, with 9 bases between. The length of the CDR3 is 12 residues. The CDR3 DNA reads TGTGCCAGCAGTGAACCCCTAGGCGGCTACACCTTC. This gives the protein CASSEPLGGYTF.

This clonotype was found a few times. The chain carries TRBV12-3 or TRBV12-4 and TRBJ1-1; no clear D. CDR3 length: 12 amino acids. V dropped 6 bases and J dropped 6 bases, with 11 bases sitting between them. The CDR3 loop reads CASRWSLAEAFF. The CDR3 region has the DNA TGTGCCAGCAGATGGAGTCTGGCTGAAGCTTTCTTT.